Below, 14 T cell receptor beta chains from the same sample are listed, as sequenced in a study of T cell repertoires in cytomegalovirus infection. MiXCR, run by TCRdb on the reads, gives a single entry per CDR3 protein. The repertoire holds approximately 220,000 distinct CDR3 sequences, around two fifths seen once, with around 64% in the top ten. No antigen is known for these receptors. Here the sequenced sample was CD8+ T cells from cultured PBMCs, taken from culture after CMV antigen stimulation. Receptor source: a human donor in good health (CMV status not recorded). Some clones in this sample may be carry-over from other donors' samples.

This chain uses TRBV7-1 with TRBJ2-2; D tentatively fits TRBD1 or TRBD2 (5 bases each). TRBV7-1 is an ORF for which the function is uncertain. This CDR3 is built from 16 residues. The V end lost 5 bases, the J end lost 3 bases, and 16 bases lay between the germline ends. CDR3 amino acids: CASSPGPIRDTGELFF. As DNA, the CDR3 is TGTGCCAGCAGCCCGGGGCCCATCCGAGACACCGGGGAGCTGTTTTTT.

This clonotype came up many times. The rearrangement joins TRBV6-1 to TRBJ2-1, with TRBD2 identical over 9 bases. CDR3 length equals 15 residues. The V and J ends lost 5 bases and 4 bases, in that order; junction bases with no gene match: 6. Germline lookup yields CDR1 MNHNS and CDR2 SASEGT. The CDR3: CASSKKREAYNEQFF. DNA of the CDR3: TGTGCCAGCAGTAAAAAGCGGGAGGCATACAATGAGCAGTTCTTC.

This clonotype was picked up a small number of times. This chain connects TRBV7-9 to TRBJ2-3, with D perhaps TRBD2 (5 bases). The CDR3 length is 17 residues. CDR1 and CDR2 (germline): SEHNR, FQNEAQ (reference sequence). The ends were cut back, 1 base at V and 2 bases at J, with 16 bases in the middle. For the CDR3, the DNA is TGTGCCAGCAGCTTAGAGGAGGTTTCCAGCCTCACAGATACGCAGTATTTT. It yields the protein CASSLEEVSSLTDTQYF.

This clonotype was picked up many times. The rearrangement links TRBV10-3 to TRBJ2-5, with D unresolved. The V end was cut by 2 bases, the J end by 5 bases, with 12 bases between. Germline assignment: CDR1 ENHRY and CDR2 SYGVKD. There are 14 residues in the CDR3. CDR3 in amino acids: CAISERTPWETQYF. CDR3 coding DNA: TGTGCCATCAGTGAGAGGACCCCGTGGGAGACCCAGTACTTC.

This clonotype was seen more than once but under ten times. The DNA of the CDR3 is TGTGCCAGCAGCGTAGCTGTTTGGGATACGCAGTATTTT. Translated, it gives CASSVAVWDTQYF. J is TRBJ2-3 and V is TRBV9, with unresolved D. Germline lookup yields CDR1 SGDLS and CDR2 YYNGEE. V was shortened by 0 bases and J by 6 bases, with 8 bases between the two germline ends. The CDR3 is 13 amino acids.

The chain is built from TRBV6-1 and TRBJ1-2, with D uncertain. The CDR3 has 15 residues. Germline V CDR1 and CDR2: MNHNS, SASEGT. Trimming took 6 bases from V and 0 from J, leaving 14 bases between them. The CDR3 DNA follows: TGTGCCAGCAGCCCCGGGCGCACATCTAACTATGGCTACACCTTC. Translation gives CASSPGRTSNYGYTF.

The chain links TRBV4-1 to TRBJ2-1; D may be TRBD2 (5 bases). The germline V and J ends were trimmed by 0 bases and 7 bases, with 16 bases remaining between them. Germline-derived CDR1 and CDR2 are MGHRA and YSYEKL. The CDR3 loop spans 16 amino acids. CDR3 sequence reads: CASSQEGSARRNEQFF. In DNA, the CDR3 is TGCGCCAGCAGCCAAGAAGGCAGCGCTCGGAGGAATGAGCAGTTCTTC.

This chain connects TRBV5-5 to TRBJ2-1; TRBD2 aligns across 8 bases. CDR1 SGHKS and CDR2 YYEKEE come from the germline V gene (reference sequence). The trim removed 3 bases at V and 6 bases at J, leaving 8 bases unmatched. This CDR3 comprises 15 residues. The CDR3 bases are TGTGCCAGCAGCTCGTCCGGGAGGGCCTCCAATGAGCAGTTCTTC. Its protein product is CASSSSGRASNEQFF. Full variable domain (rest looked up from reference TRBV5-5 and TRBJ2-1): DAGVTQSPTHLIKTRGQQVTLRCSPISGHKSVSWYQQVLGQGPQFIFQYYEKEERGRGNFPDRFSARQFPNYSSELNVNALLLGDSALYLCASSSSGRASNEQFFGPGTRLTVL.

The chain recombines TRBV10-3 with TRBJ2-2, with D unresolved. The V gene's germline CDR1 is ENHRY and CDR2 SYGVKD. Trimming stripped 6 bases from V and 6 bases from J, with 8 bases between. The CDR3 runs 12 residues. CDR3: CAISEHPGELFF. The CDR3 DNA sequence: TGTGCCATCAGCGAACATCCCGGGGAGCTGTTTTTT.

This clonotype occurred a few times. This chain links TRBV7-6 with TRBJ1-1, with D perhaps TRBD1 (5 bases). The V gene lost 3 bases and the J gene lost 0 bases, with 11 bases spanning the gap. This CDR3 is 15 amino acids long. Germline-derived CDR1 and CDR2 are SGHVS and FNYEAQ. CDR3 nucleotides: TGTGCCAGCAGCTTTGGGGACGGGGTGAACACTGAAGCTTTCTTT. Translating gives CASSFGDGVNTEAFF.

This chain connects TRBV20-1 to TRBJ2-1; 8 positions match TRBD1. Germline V lookup: CDR1 DFQATT, CDR2 SNEGSKA (reference sequence). The CDR3 runs to 15 residues. V was clipped by 5 bases and J by 5 bases; unmatched bases: 11. The CDR3 bases are TGCAGTGCTCGGGACAGGATGAGGGGACACAATGAGCAGTTCTTC. It specifies CSARDRMRGHNEQFF.

Only a few counts were recorded for this clonotype. V and J are TRBV27 and TRBJ1-2; 7 nucleotides agree with TRBD1. Germline V lookup: CDR1 MNHEY, CDR2 SMNVEV (reference sequence). The V and J ends lost 5 bases and 6 bases, in that order; junction bases with no gene match: 12. This CDR3 is built from 15 residues. CDR3 sequence: CASSLLAGGADGYTF. In nucleotides, the CDR3 is TGTGCCAGCAGTCTTTTAGCAGGGGGTGCGGATGGCTACACCTTC.

This clonotype has a handful of counts. The rearrangement uses TRBV7-3 and TRBJ2-1; D possibly matches TRBD1 or TRBD2 (5 bases each). The CDR3 sequence is 13 residues long. The V end was cut by 3 bases, the J end by 8 bases, with 11 bases between. CDR1 is SGHTA and CDR2 is FQGTGA in the germline V gene. In DNA form, the CDR3 reads TGTGCCAGCAGCTTCGGGGCTCCCGATGAGCAGTTCTTC. Its translation is CASSFGAPDEQFF.

This clonotype showed up just a few times. The CDR3 is CASSLIREDHKEKLFF. The CDR3 region has the DNA TGTGCCAGCAGCTTAATCAGGGAGGACCATAAAGAAAAACTGTTTTTT. The rearrangement links TRBV11-2 to TRBJ1-4, with D possibly matching TRBD1 (5 bases). The CDR3 is 16 amino acids. Germline CDR1 SGHAT, CDR2 FQNNGV. The germline V and J ends were trimmed by 2 bases and 8 bases, with 18 bases remaining between them.